This T cell receptor (beta chain) derives from a study of metastatic and nonmetastatic thyroid tumors. This clone has at least ten counts. This same CDR3 is encoded by further DNA sequences in the sample. All patients reached thyroid surgery having received no treatment beforehand. This CDR3 spans 14 amino acids. Germline CDR1 is MNHNS and CDR2 is SASEGT. The V segment lost 7 bases and the J segment 5 bases; nucleotides outside the gene matches: 4. MiXCR reprocessed the PCR reads for TCRdb. In the table there are tens of thousands of clones, around 21% of which are singletons. This clonotype originated in a female donor with papillary thyroid cancer or a benign thyroid nodule (not recorded which). Some clones in this sample may be carry-over from other donors' samples. The rearrangement uses TRBV6-1 and TRBJ2-1; 11 nucleotides match TRBD2. Sample: blood. In DNA, the CDR3 is TGTGCCAGCATCCGACTAGCGGGAAACAATGAGCAGTTCTTC. This codes for CASIRLAGNNEQFF.